This T cell receptor beta chain derives from a study of early T cells in non-severe SARS-CoV-2 infection. The overall study: Sequencing used unsorted whole-blood bulk RNA, so chains lack pairing.

Unique molecular identifiers were affixed to single, distinct cDNA molecules. TCRdb reprocessed the 5' RACE reads with MiXCR, giving one entry per CDR3 protein. This repertoire shows about 92,000 distinct CDR3 sequences, 13% to 15% found once; its top ten account for 5.5% to 8%. Broader study findings: VDJdb matches were skewed toward anti-spike CD8 T cell responses.

There are many counts of this clonotype. Its antigen is as yet unknown. Between the trimmed V and J ends, which lost 5 bases and 4 bases, there was a span of 15 bases. In germline, CDR1 is LNHDA, CDR2 SQIVND (reference sequence). CDR3 length equals 15 residues. This TCR was recovered from an adult who was a healthcare worker with PCR-confirmed SARS-CoV-2 infection or an uninfected control (not recorded which). The V and J genes are TRBV19 and TRBJ1-5; D remains ambiguous. Sequenced material: whole blood. The CDR3 DNA reads as TGTGCCAGTAGTTGCCGTCACGGTGCAAATCAGCCCCAGCATTTT. Residues: CASSCRHGANQPQHF.